Below, one T cell receptor beta chain is given with its context. The entry originates in a study of control samples from healthy donors and cancer patients. Germline CDR1 is KGHDR and CDR2 is SFDVKD. The CDR3 length is 18 residues. Trimming removed 3 bases from V and 0 bases from J, with 19 bases in between. Measured with immunoSEQ multiplex PCR; TCRdb has only the in-frame clones, and not every one. The table lists over 45,000 clones, around 90% of them singletons. The receptor was isolated from a man aged 30-40 years with colorectal cancer. This chain joins TRBV24-1 and TRBJ2-5; D may match TRBD1 or TRBD2 (7 bases each). Sequencing used PBMCs. Here the CDR3 DNA reads TGTGCCACCAGTGATCCACTAGCGTTAAGGGGGCACCAAGAGACCCAGTACTTC. Protein product: CATSDPLALRGHQETQYF.